A selection of T cell receptor beta chains follows, all from one sample in a study of cytomegalovirus exposure and HLA in healthy donors. Clones were read by immunoSEQ multiplex PCR, and TCRdb kept only the in-frame ones, dropping some. The sample shows roughly 93,000 clones, approximately 83% of them seen only once. The specimen sequenced was PBMCs. These receptors all stem from a man between 40 and 49 years old in good health and CMV-seronegative. Each CDR3 is given with its conserved first and last residue.

V gene	J gene	CDR3 protein
TRBV18	TRBJ1-5	CASSRRSDQPQHF
TRBV9	TRBJ2-7	CASSVAWTDLYEQYF
TRBV28	TRBJ2-2	CASSLGRANTGELFF
TRBV5-5	TRBJ2-1	CASSTVAGSNEQFF
TRBV10-3	TRBJ1-3	CAISEGGRGRFGNTIYF
TRBV7-9	TRBJ1-5	CASSAEAGTHNQPQHF
TRBV19	TRBJ1-5	CASTDGRGNQPQHF
TRBV10-3	TRBJ2-4	CAIREPGQENIQYF
TRBV5-4	TRBJ1-4	CASSRGGGNEKLFF
TRBV7-3	TRBJ1-2	CASSLSGTNYGYTF
TRBV9	TRBJ1-2	CASSRENTNYGYTF
TRBV7-2	TRBJ1-3	CASSLGQPGNTIYF
TRBV27	TRBJ2-7	CASSFSGGSEQYF
TRBV19	TRBJ1-5	CASSIQGSPPGTQHF
TRBV5-6	TRBJ2-5	CASSQDTGGGGETQYF